The TCR beta chain described here comes from a study of a mutant IDH1 vaccine in newly diagnosed glioma. The time point here: week 47, end of study. Doses consisted of 300 ug of mutant IDH1 20-mer peptide each, paired with topical imiquimod. Astrocytomas that were new, WHO grade 3 or 4, IDH1-mutant and ATRX-lost were present in the donors. Germline V lookup: CDR1 SGHDN, CDR2 FVKESK. The germline V and J ends were trimmed by 3 bases and 3 bases, with 13 bases remaining between them. The CDR3 totals 15 residues. Note on this clone: Its antigen is currently unknown.

The protocol was immunoSEQ multiplex PCR, while the TCRdb copy is restricted to in-frame clones and leaves out a portion. In the table there are some 40,000 clones, roughly four fifths of which are singletons. The V call is TRBV14, the J call TRBJ2-3; D is possibly TRBD2 (5 bases). Here the sequenced sample was PBMCs, taken from a glioma patient whose treatment included an IDH1 peptide vaccine. The receptor was derived from a man aged 40-49 years with glioma. The CDR3 region has the DNA TGTGCCAGCAGCCAGGATAGACTACGAACAGATACGCAGTATTTT. Protein: CASSQDRLRTDTQYF.